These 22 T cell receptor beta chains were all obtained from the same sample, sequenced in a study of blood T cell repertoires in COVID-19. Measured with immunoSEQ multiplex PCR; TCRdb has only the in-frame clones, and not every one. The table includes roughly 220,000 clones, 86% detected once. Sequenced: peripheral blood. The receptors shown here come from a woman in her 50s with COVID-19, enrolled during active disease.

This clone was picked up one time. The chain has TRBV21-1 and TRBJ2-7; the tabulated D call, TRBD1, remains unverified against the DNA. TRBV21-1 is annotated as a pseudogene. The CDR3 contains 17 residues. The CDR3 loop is CASSKVGGAVRPYEQYF. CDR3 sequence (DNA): TGTGCCAGCAGCAAAGTGGGTGGGGCAGTACGGCCCTACGAGCAGTACTTC.

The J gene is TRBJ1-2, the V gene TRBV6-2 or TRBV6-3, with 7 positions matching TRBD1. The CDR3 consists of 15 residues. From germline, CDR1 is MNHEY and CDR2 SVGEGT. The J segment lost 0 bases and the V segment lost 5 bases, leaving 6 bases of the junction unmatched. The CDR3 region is CASSLDRQANYGYTF. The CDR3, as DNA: TGTGCCAGCAGTCTGGACAGGCAAGCTAACTATGGCTACACCTTC.

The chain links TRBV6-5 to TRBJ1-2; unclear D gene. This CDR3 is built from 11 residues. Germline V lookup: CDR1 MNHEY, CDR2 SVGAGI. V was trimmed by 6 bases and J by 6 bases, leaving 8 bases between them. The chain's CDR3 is CASRQLDGYTF. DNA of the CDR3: TGTGCCAGCAGACAGCTCGATGGCTACACCTTC.

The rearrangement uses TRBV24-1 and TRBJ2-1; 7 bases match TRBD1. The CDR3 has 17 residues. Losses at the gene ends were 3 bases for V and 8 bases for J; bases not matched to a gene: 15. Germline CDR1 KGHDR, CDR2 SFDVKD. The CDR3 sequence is CATSDALSEGAPHEQFF. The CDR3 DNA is TGTGCCACCAGTGATGCCCTATCTGAGGGGGCCCCCCATGAGCAGTTCTTC.

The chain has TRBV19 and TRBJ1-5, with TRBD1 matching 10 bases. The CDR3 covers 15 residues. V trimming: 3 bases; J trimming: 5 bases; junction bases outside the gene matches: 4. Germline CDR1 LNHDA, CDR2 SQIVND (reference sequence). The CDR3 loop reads CASSMGQGSHQPQHF. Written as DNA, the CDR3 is TGTGCCAGTAGTATGGGACAGGGGAGTCATCAGCCCCAGCATTTT.

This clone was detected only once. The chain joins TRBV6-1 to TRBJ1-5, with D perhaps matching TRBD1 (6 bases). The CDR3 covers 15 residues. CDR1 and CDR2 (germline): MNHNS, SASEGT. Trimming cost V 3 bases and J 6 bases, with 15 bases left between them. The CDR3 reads CASSESQGSIQPQHF. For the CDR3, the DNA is TGTGCCAGCAGTGAGTCACAGGGTAGTATTCAGCCCCAGCATTTT.

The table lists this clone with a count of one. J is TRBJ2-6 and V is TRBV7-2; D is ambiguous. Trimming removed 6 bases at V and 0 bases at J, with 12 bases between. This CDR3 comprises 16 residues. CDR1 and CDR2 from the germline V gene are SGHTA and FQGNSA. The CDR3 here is CASSPMTPSGANVLTF. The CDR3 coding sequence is TGTGCCAGCAGTCCCATGACACCCTCTGGGGCCAACGTCCTGACTTTC.

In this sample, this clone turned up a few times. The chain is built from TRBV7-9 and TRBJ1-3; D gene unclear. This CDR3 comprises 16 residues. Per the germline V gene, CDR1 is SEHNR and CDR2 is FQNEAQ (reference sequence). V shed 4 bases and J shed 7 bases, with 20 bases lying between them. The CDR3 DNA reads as TGTGCCAGCAGCTCTCAAACATCTACGAGCGGGAACACCATATATTTT. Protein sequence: CASSSQTSTSGNTIYF.

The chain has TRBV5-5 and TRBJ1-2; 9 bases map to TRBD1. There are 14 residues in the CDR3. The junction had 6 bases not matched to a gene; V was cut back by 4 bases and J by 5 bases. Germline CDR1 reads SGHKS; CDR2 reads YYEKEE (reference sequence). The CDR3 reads CASSPTGGYYGYTF. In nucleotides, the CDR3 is TGTGCCAGCAGCCCGACAGGGGGATATTATGGCTACACCTTC.

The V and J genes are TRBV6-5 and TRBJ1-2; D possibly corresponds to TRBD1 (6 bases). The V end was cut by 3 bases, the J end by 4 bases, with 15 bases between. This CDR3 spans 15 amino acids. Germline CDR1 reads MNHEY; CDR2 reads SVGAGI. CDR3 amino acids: CASSYSPGGGYGYTF. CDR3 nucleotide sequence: TGTGCCAGCAGTTATTCACCGGGAGGGGGCTATGGCTACACCTTC.

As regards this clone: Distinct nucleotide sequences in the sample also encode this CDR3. The CDR3 region is CATSDSDRVYEQYF. CDR3 bases: TGTGCCACCAGTGATTCGGACAGAGTCTACGAGCAGTACTTC. The chain carries TRBV24-1 and TRBJ2-7; D perhaps matches TRBD1 (6 bases). V was trimmed by 2 bases and J by 3 bases, leaving 10 bases between them. This CDR3 region has 14 residues. Germline CDR1 is KGHDR and CDR2 is SFDVKD.

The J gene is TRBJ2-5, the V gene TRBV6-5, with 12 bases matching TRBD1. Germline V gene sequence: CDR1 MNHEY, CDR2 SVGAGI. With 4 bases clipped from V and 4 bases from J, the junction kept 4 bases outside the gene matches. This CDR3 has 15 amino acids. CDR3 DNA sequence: TGTGCCAGCAGTTGGGGGACAGGGGGCATAGAGACCCAGTACTTC. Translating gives CASSWGTGGIETQYF.

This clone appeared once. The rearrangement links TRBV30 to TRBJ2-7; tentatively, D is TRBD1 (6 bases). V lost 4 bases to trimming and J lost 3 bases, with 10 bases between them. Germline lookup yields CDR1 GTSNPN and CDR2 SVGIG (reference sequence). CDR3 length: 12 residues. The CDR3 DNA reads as TGTGCCTGGATGTCGGACAGCTACGAGCAGTACTTC. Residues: CAWMSDSYEQYF.

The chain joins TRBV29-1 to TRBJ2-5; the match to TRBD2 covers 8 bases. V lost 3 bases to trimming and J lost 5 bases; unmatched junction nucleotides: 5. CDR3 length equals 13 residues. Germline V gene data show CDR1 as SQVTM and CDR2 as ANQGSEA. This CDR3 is CSVDSGGGETQYF. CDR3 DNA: TGCAGCGTTGATTCCGGCGGGGGGGAGACCCAGTACTTC.

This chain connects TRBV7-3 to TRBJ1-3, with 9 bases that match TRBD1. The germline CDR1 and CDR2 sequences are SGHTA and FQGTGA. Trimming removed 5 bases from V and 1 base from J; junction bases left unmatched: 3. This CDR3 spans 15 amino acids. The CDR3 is CASSTGTGSGNTIYF. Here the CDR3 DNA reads TGTGCCAGCAGCACAGGGACAGGGTCTGGAAACACCATATATTTT.

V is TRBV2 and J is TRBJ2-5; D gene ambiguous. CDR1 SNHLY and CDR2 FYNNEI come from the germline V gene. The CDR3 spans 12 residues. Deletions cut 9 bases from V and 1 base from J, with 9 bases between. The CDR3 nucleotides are TGTGCCAGTTCGGAGTCCCAAGAGACCCAGTACTTC. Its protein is CASSESQETQYF.

DNA for the CDR3: TGTGCCAGCAGTCTACAGGGCGAGGGAGGCTACACCTTC. Translating gives CASSLQGEGGYTF. The V and J genes are TRBV7-6 and TRBJ1-2, with D possibly being TRBD1 (6 bases). Trimming cost V 6 bases and J 8 bases, with 16 bases left between them. Germline V lookup: CDR1 SGHVS, CDR2 FNYEAQ. CDR3 size: 13 residues.

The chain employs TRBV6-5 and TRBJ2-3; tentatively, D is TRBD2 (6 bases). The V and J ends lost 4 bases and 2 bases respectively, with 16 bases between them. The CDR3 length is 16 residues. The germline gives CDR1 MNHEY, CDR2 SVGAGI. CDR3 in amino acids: CASSSGTFRFTDTQYF. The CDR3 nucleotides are TGTGCCAGCAGTTCCGGGACTTTCCGATTCACAGATACGCAGTATTTT.

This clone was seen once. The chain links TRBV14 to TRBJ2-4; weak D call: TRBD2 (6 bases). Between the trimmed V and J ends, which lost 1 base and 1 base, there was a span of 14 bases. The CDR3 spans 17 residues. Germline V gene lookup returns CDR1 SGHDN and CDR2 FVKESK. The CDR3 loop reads CASSQVGGGLAKNIQYF. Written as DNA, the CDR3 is TGTGCCAGCAGCCAAGTGGGGGGTGGACTGGCCAAAAACATTCAGTACTTC.

The CDR3 here is CAWSHNMGRMNTEAFF. Here the CDR3 DNA reads TGTGCCTGGAGCCATAACATGGGGCGGATGAACACTGAAGCTTTCTTT. The chain is built from TRBV30 and TRBJ1-1; the D gene is possibly TRBD1 (5 bases). The CDR3 sequence is 16 residues long. Trimming removed 3 bases from V and 0 bases from J, with 17 bases in between. Germline V CDR1 and CDR2: GTSNPN, SVGIG (reference sequence). Full variable domain (missing parts from reference TRBV30 and TRBJ1-1): SQTIHQWPATLVQPVGSPLSLECTVEGTSNPNLYWYRQAAGRGLQLLFYSVGIGQISSEVPQNLSASRPQDRQFILSSKKLLLSDSGFYLCAWSHNMGRMNTEAFFGQGTRLTVV.

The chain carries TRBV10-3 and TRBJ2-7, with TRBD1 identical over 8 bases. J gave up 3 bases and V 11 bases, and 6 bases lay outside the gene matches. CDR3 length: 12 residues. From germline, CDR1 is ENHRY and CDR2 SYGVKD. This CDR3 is CAFAGTGYEQYF. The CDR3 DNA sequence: TGTGCCTTCGCGGGGACAGGCTACGAGCAGTACTTC.

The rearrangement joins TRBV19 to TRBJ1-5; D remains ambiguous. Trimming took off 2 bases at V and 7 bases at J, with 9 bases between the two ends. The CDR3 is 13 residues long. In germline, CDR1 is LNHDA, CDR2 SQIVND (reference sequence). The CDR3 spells CASSISTGQPQHF. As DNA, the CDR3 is TGTGCCAGTAGTATAAGCACGGGGCAGCCCCAGCATTTT.